What follows are 8 T cell receptor beta chains derived from one specimen sequenced in a study of blood T cell repertoires in COVID-19. Assay used: immunoSEQ multiplex PCR; TCRdb lists only in-frame clones, some missing. The profile shows fewer than 200,000 clones, about nine tenths of them singletons. The sample consisted of peripheral blood. All receptors derive from a man in his sixties with acute or convalescent COVID-19.

This chain uses TRBV15 with TRBJ1-1, with TRBD1 as a possible D gene (6 bases). The V gene's germline CDR1 is LNHNV and CDR2 YYDKDF (reference sequence). The V and J ends lost 7 bases and 0 bases respectively, with 12 bases between them. The CDR3 has 14 amino acids. Here the CDR3 DNA reads TGTGCCACCAACGAAGACAGGATGAACACTGAAGCTTTCTTT. Translation gives CATNEDRMNTEAFF.

This sequence joins TRBV12-5 and TRBJ2-2; TRBD1 is a possible D gene (5 bases). Deletions cut 11 bases from V and 0 bases from J, with 13 bases between. From germline, CDR1 is LGHNT and CDR2 FRNRAP. The CDR3 spans 14 residues. The CDR3: CAGADSANTGELFF. Written as DNA, the CDR3 is TGTGCTGGGGCCGACAGTGCGAACACCGGGGAGCTGTTTTTT.

This clone has a single count. This chain connects TRBV29-1 to TRBJ1-2, with 7 bases matching TRBD1. The CDR3 is 12 residues long. The J segment lost 0 bases and the V segment lost 7 bases, leaving 2 bases of the junction unmatched. Germline assignment: CDR1 SQVTM and CDR2 ANQGSEA. The CDR3 sequence: CSATGANYGYTF. As DNA, the CDR3 is TGCAGCGCAACAGGGGCTAACTATGGCTACACCTTC.

In nucleotides, the CDR3 is TGCAGCGTACTACCGGGACAGGGGGCCCAAGAGACCCAGTACTTC. Translated: CSVLPGQGAQETQYF. The V gene is TRBV29-1, the J gene TRBJ2-5; TRBD1 agrees at 12 bases. The germline CDR1 and CDR2 sequences are SQVTM and ANQGSEA. CDR3 size: 15 residues. V was pared by 6 bases and J by 1 base, with 6 bases of the junction left unmatched.

The rearrangement links TRBV15 to TRBJ2-7; D unclear. Germline V gene lookup returns CDR1 LNHNV and CDR2 YYDKDF (reference sequence). Trimming removed 1 base from V and 0 bases from J, with 7 bases in between. The CDR3 is made up of 14 amino acids. In nucleotides, the CDR3 is TGTGCCACCAGCAGAGCGTCCAGCTCCTACGAGCAGTACTTC. Protein: CATSRASSSYEQYF. The variable domain in full, with the rest retrieved from reference TRBV15 and TRBJ2-7, is DAMVIQNPRYQVTQFGKPVTLSCSQTLNHNVMYWYQQKSSQAPKLLFHYYDKDFNNEADTPDNFQSRRPNTSFCFLDIRSPGLGDTAMYLCATSRASSSYEQYFGPGTRLTVT.

The chain couples TRBV18 to TRBJ2-4; 13 nucleotides align to TRBD2. Germline CDR1 KGHSH, CDR2 LQKENI. The CDR3 extends over 18 amino acids. The V and J ends lost 4 bases and 1 base, in that order; junction bases with no gene match: 7. CDR3 in DNA: TGTGCCAGCTCACTCGGGACTAGCGGGGCCCATGCCAAAAACATTCAGTACTTC. Translation gives CASSLGTSGAHAKNIQYF.

The gene calls are TRBV2 and TRBJ1-2; TRBD1 is a possible D gene (6 bases). Germline V gives CDR1 SNHLY, CDR2 FYNNEI. V dropped 7 bases and J dropped 1 base, with 19 bases sitting between them. There are 16 residues in the CDR3. CDR3 nucleotides: TGTGCCAGCACCCCCTTGTGGCAGGGGAATAACTATGGCTACACCTTC. This encodes CASTPLWQGNNYGYTF. Complete variable domain (other parts from reference TRBV2 and TRBJ1-2): EPEVTQTPSHQVTQMGQEVILRCVPISNHLYFYWYRQILGQKVEFLVSFYNNEISEKSEIFDDQFSVERPDGSNFTLKIRSTKLEDSAMYFCASTPLWQGNNYGYTFGSGTRLTVV.

This chain links TRBV4-1 with TRBJ1-3; 7 nucleotides agree with TRBD1. Trimming took 4 bases from V and 4 from J; bases not matched to a gene: 7. The CDR3 loop spans 15 amino acids. Germline V gene sequence: CDR1 MGHRA, CDR2 YSYEKL. Written as DNA, the CDR3 is TGCGCCAGCAGCCCCAGACCGGGACAGGGAAACACCATATATTTT. Translation gives CASSPRPGQGNTIYF.